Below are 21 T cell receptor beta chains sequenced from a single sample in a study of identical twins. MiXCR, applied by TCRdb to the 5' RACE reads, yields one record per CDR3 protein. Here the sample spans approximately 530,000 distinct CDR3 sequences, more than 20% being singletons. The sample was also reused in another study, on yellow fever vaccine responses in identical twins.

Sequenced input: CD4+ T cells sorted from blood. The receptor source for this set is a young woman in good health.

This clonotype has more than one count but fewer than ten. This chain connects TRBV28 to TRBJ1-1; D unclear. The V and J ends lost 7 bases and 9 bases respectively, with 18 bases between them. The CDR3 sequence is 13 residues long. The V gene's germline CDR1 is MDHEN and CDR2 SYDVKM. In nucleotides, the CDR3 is TGTGCCAGCATTCGGGCGCTAGATCGCCAAGCTTTCTTT. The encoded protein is CASIRALDRQAFF.

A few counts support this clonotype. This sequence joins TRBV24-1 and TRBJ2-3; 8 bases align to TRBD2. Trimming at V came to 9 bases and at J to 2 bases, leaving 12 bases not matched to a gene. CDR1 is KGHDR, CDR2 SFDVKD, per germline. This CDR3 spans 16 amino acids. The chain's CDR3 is CATSAGGLENTDTQYF. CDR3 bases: TGTGCCACCTCTGCGGGGGGCCTCGAGAACACAGATACGCAGTATTTT.

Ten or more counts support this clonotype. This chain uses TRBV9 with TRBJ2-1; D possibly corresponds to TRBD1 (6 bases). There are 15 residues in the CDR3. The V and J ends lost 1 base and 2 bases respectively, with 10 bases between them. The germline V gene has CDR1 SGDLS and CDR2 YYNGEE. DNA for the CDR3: TGTGCCAGCAGCGTATTGGGGGCCCCCTACAATGAGCAGTTCTTC. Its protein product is CASSVLGAPYNEQFF. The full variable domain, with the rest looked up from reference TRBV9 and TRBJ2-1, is DSGVTQTPKHLITATGQRVTLRCSPRSGDLSVYWYQQSLDQGLQFLIQYYNGEERAKGNILERFSAQQFPDLHSELNLSSLELGDSALYFCASSVLGAPYNEQFFGPGTRLTVL.

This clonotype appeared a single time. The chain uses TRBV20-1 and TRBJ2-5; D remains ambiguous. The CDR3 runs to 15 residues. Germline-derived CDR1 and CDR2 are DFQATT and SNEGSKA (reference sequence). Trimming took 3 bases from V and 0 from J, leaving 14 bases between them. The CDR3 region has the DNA TGCAGTGCTAGTCCTATTAGGGTAAACCAAGAGACCCAGTACTTC. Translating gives CSASPIRVNQETQYF.

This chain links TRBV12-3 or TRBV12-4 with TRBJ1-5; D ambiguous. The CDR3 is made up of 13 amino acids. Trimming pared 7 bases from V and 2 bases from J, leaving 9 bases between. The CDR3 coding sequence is TGTGCCAGCACCGGGATCCGCAATCAGCCCCAGCATTTT. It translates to CASTGIRNQPQHF.

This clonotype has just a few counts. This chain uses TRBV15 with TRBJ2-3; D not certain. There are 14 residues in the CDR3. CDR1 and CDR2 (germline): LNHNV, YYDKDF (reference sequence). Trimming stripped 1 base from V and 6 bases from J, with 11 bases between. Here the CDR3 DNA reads TGTGCCACCAGCAGAGCCCAAACCGCCGATACGCAGTATTTT. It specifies CATSRAQTADTQYF.

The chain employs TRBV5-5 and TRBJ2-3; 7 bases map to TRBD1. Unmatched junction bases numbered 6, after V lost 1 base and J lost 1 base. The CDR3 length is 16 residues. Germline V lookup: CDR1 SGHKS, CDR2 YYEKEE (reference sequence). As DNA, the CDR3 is TGTGCCAGCAGCTTGTATGATGGGACAGGCACAGATACGCAGTATTTT. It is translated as CASSLYDGTGTDTQYF.

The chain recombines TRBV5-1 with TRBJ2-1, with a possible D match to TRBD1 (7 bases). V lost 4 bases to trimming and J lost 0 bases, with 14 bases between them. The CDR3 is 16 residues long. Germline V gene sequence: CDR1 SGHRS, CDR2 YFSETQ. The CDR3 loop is CASSVQGTGSYNEQFF. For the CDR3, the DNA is TGCGCCAGCAGCGTACAGGGGACTGGCTCCTACAATGAGCAGTTCTTC.

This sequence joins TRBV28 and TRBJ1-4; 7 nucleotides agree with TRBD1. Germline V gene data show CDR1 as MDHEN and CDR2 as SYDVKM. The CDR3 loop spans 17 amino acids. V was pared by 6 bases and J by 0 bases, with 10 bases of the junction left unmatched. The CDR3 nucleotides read TGTGCCAGCAGAACAGGGGATAGACGTGCAACTAATGAAAAACTGTTTTTT. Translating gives CASRTGDRRATNEKLFF.

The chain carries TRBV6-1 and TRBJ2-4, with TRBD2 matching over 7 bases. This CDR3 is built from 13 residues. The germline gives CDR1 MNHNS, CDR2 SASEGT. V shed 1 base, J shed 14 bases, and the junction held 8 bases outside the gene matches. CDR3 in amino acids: CASSEVGPRGEYF. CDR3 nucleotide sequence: TGTGCCAGCAGTGAAGTGGGACCCCGGGGGGAGTACTTC.

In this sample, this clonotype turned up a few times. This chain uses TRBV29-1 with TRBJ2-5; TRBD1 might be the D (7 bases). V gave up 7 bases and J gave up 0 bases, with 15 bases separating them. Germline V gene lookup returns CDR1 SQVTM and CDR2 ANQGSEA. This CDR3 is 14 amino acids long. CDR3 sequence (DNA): TGCAGCGCCGTTCCAGGGGGGTACCAAGAGACCCAGTACTTC. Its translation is CSAVPGGYQETQYF.

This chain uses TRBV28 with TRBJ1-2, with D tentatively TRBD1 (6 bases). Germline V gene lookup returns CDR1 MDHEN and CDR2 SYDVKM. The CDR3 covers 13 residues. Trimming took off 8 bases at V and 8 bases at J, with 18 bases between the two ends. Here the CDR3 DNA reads TGTGCCAGCCACATGTTAGGGGGGCAAGGCTACACCTTC. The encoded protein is CASHMLGGQGYTF.

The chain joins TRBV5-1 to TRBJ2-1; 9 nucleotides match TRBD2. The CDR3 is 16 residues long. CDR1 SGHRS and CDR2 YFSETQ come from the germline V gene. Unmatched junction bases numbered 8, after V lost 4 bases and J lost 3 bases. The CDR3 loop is CASSMSTSGDYNEQFF. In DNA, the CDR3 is TGCGCCAGCAGCATGTCGACTAGCGGAGACTACAATGAGCAGTTCTTC.

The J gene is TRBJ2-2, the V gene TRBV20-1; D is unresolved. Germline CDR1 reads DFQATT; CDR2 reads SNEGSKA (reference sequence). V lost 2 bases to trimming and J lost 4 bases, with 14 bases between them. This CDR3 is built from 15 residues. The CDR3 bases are TGCAGTGCTAGAATGCAGGCCCCGGGCACCGGGGAGCTGTTTTTT. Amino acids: CSARMQAPGTGELFF.

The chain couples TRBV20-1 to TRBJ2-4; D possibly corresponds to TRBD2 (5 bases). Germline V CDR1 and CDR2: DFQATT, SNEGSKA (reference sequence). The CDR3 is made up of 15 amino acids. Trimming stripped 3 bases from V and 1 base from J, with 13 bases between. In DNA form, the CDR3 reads TGCAGTGCTAGTTTTTCCGGGATGGCCAAAAACATTCAGTACTTC. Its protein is CSASFSGMAKNIQYF.

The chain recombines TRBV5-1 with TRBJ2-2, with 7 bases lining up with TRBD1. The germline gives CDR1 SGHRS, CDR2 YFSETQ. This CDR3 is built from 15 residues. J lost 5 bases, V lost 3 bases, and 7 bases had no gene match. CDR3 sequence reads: CASSSGTALTGELFF. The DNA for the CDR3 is TGCGCCAGCAGCTCCGGGACAGCACTTACCGGGGAGCTGTTTTTT.

CDR3 DNA: TGCGCCAGCAGTACCGACAGGCCCGGGGTGTACGAGCAGTACTTC. It yields the protein CASSTDRPGVYEQYF. The chain joins TRBV5-1 to TRBJ2-7; perhaps TRBD1 as D (6 bases). Germline assignment: CDR1 SGHRS and CDR2 YFSETQ. Between the trimmed V and J ends, which lost 5 bases and 4 bases, there was a span of 19 bases. The length of the CDR3 is 15 residues.

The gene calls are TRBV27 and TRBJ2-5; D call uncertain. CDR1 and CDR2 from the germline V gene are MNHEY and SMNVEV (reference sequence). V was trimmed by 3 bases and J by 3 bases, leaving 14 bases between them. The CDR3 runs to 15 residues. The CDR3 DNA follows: TGTGCCAGCAGTTTTTCTGGCGGTCCGGAAGAGACCCAGTACTTC. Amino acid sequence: CASSFSGGPEETQYF.

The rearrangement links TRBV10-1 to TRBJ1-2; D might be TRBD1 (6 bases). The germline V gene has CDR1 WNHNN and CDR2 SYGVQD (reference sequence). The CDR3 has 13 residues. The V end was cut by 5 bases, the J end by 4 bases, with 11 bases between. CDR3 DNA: TGCGCCAGCAGTCAGGGGTACGGCTATGGCTACACCTTC. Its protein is CASSQGYGYGYTF.

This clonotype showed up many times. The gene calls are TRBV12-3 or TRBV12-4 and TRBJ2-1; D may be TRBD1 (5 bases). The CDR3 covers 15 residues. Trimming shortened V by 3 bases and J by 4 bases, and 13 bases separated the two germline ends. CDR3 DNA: TGTGCCAGCAGTTTCTCTGGGGCTACGTACAATGAGCAGTTCTTC. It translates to CASSFSGATYNEQFF.

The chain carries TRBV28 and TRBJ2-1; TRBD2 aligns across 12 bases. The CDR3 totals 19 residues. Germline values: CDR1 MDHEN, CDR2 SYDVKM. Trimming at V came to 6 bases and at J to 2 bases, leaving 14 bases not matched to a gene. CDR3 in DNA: TGTGCCAGCAGACTCGGACTAGCGGGACCCATGACACCCTACAATGAGCAGTTCTTC. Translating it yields CASRLGLAGPMTPYNEQFF. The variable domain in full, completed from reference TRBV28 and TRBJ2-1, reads DVKVTQSSRYLVKRTGEKVFLECVQDMDHENMFWYRQDPGLGLRLIYFSYDVKMKEKGDIPEGYSVSREKKERFSLILESASTNQTSMYLCASRLGLAGPMTPYNEQFFGPGTRLTVL.